The entry below describes one T cell receptor (beta chain). These data belong to a study of cytomegalovirus exposure and HLA in healthy donors. The primer mix had 60 Vbeta and 13 Jbeta primers. Profiled with immunoSEQ multiplex PCR; TCRdb holds only in-frame clones, not every one. The sample holds about 130,000 clones, approximately 70% seen once. CDR3 length: 15 amino acids. Unmatched junction bases numbered 11, after V lost 7 bases and J lost 4 bases. The chain combines TRBV23-1 with TRBJ1-2; 8 bases are a match to TRBD1. TRBV23-1 carries the ORF label, with uncertain function. The specimen was PBMCs. The receptor comes from an older woman in good health and CMV-seropositive. The DNA for the CDR3 is TGCGCCAGCACTCCCTTGACAGGGGCGGCCTATGGCTACACCTTC. Its protein is CASTPLTGAAYGYTF.